Shown below are 30 T cell receptor beta chains from a single sample sequenced in a study of cytomegalovirus exposure and HLA in healthy donors. Primers included in the PCR were 60 Vbeta and 13 Jbeta primers. Clones were read by immunoSEQ multiplex PCR, and TCRdb kept only the in-frame ones, dropping some. The table records fewer than 65,000 clones, 80% to 90% of them present only once. Sequencing used PBMCs. The receptors originated from a man between 18 and 35 years old in good health and CMV-seronegative.

The V call is TRBV28, the J call TRBJ2-5; weak D call: TRBD2 (5 bases). V was cut by 4 bases and J by 3 bases, with 18 bases left in between. This CDR3 comprises 16 residues. CDR1 and CDR2 (germline): MDHEN, SYDVKM. CDR3 loop: CASSSSWSGSKETQYF. As DNA, the CDR3 is TGTGCCAGCAGTTCCTCCTGGAGCGGAAGCAAAGAGACCCAGTACTTC.

V is TRBV4-1 and J is TRBJ1-2, with D perhaps TRBD1 (5 bases). The germline V and J ends were trimmed by 0 bases and 8 bases, with 13 bases remaining between them. This CDR3 is built from 14 residues. Germline lookup yields CDR1 MGHRA and CDR2 YSYEKL. CDR3: CASSQDPAGFGYTF. CDR3 DNA sequence: TGCGCCAGCAGCCAAGATCCGGCAGGGTTCGGCTACACCTTC.

This chain links TRBV19 with TRBJ2-2; the match to TRBD2 covers 11 bases. After removal of 5 bases from V and 0 bases from J, the junction contained 11 bases not matched to a gene. The CDR3 is 19 residues long. Germline CDR1 reads LNHDA; CDR2 reads SQIVND (reference sequence). The CDR3, as DNA: TGTGCCAGTAGTGTCCGGCGGGGACTAGCGGTACCGAACACCGGGGAGCTGTTTTTT. Translated: CASSVRRGLAVPNTGELFF.

The rearrangement links TRBV28 to TRBJ1-2; D ambiguous. The CDR3 has 12 residues. With 5 bases removed from V and 2 bases from J, the gap between germline ends came to 6 bases. CDR1 and CDR2 from the germline V gene are MDHEN and SYDVKM. The CDR3 spells CASSQFNYGYTF. In nucleotides, the CDR3 is TGTGCCAGCAGTCAATTCAACTATGGCTACACCTTC.

The gene calls are TRBV6-5 and TRBJ1-1, with D possibly matching TRBD1 (5 bases). The V end lost 4 bases, the J end lost 4 bases, and 13 bases lay between the germline ends. Germline V gene lookup returns CDR1 MNHEY and CDR2 SVGAGI. This CDR3 has 14 amino acids. CDR3 sequence (DNA): TGTGCCAGCAGTTTCTCCGGGACTGGCACTGAAGCTTTCTTT. This sequence encodes CASSFSGTGTEAFF.

In DNA form, the CDR3 reads TGTGCCATCAGTGATTCACTAGCGGAGAGCGCAGATACGCAGTATTTT. This codes for CAISDSLAESADTQYF. V gene TRBV10-3 combines with J gene TRBJ2-3, with 8 positions matching TRBD2. Germline CDR1 and CDR2: ENHRY and SYGVKD. With V trimmed by 3 bases and J by 4 bases, 9 bases remained unmatched. The CDR3 length is 16 residues.

The gene calls are TRBV6-1 and TRBJ1-1; 7 nucleotides align to TRBD1. Germline V lookup: CDR1 MNHNS, CDR2 SASEGT. V lost 4 bases and J lost 1; bases outside the gene matches: 9. This CDR3 contains 16 residues. CDR3 region: CASSGSSRQGNTEAFF. The CDR3 region has the DNA TGTGCCAGCAGTGGGTCCTCTCGACAGGGGAACACTGAAGCTTTCTTT.

This clone was recorded a few times. The chain links TRBV27 to TRBJ2-5, with no clear D. Germline V CDR1 and CDR2: MNHEY, SMNVEV (reference sequence). The CDR3 is 14 amino acids. Trimming shortened V by 3 bases and J by 1 base, and 9 bases separated the two germline ends. The DNA of the CDR3 is TGTGCCAGCAGTTTCCTCCCCCTCCAAGAGACCCAGTACTTC. Translated: CASSFLPLQETQYF.

J is TRBJ2-3 and V is TRBV29-1, with TRBD2 as a possible D gene (6 bases). CDR3 length equals 13 residues. CDR1 SQVTM and CDR2 ANQGSEA come from the germline V gene. Trimming pared 6 bases from V and 2 bases from J, leaving 12 bases between. The CDR3 nucleotides read TGCAGCGTCGGGGGTCTCGCCACAGATACGCAGTATTTT. It translates to CSVGGLATDTQYF.

The chain carries TRBV18 and TRBJ2-5; 7 nucleotides line up with TRBD1. The V gene's germline CDR1 is KGHSH and CDR2 LQKENI. The CDR3 loop spans 15 amino acids. After removal of 3 bases from V and 0 bases from J, the junction contained 4 bases not matched to a gene. DNA of the CDR3: TGTGCCAGCTCACCGGGACAGATAAACCAAGAGACCCAGTACTTC. The encoded protein is CASSPGQINQETQYF.

This sequence joins TRBV18 and TRBJ1-5; 7 bases match TRBD1. CDR1 and CDR2 (germline): KGHSH, LQKENI. After removal of 5 bases from V and 7 bases from J, the junction contained 14 bases not matched to a gene. The CDR3 sequence is 16 residues long. CDR3 DNA: TGTGCCAGCTCAAAAGGGGGCCAGGGGATGAGCCAGCCCCAGCATTTT. It is translated as CASSKGGQGMSQPQHF.

V and J are TRBV6-4 and TRBJ2-1; D not resolved. The V end was cut by 3 bases, the J end by 0 bases, with 9 bases between. Germline-derived CDR1 and CDR2 are MRHNA and SNTAGT. The CDR3 spans 15 residues. The CDR3 DNA reads TGTGCCAGCAGTGAGACTGTGAGCTCCTACAATGAGCAGTTCTTC. Translation gives CASSETVSSYNEQFF.

This chain connects TRBV6-1 to TRBJ1-4; D ambiguous. The CDR3 contains 14 residues. V gave up 6 bases and J gave up 4 bases, with 12 bases separating them. Germline V gene lookup returns CDR1 MNHNS and CDR2 SASEGT. DNA for the CDR3: TGTGCCAGCAGCCCTCGGGGAGTTAATGAAAAACTGTTTTTT. This gives the protein CASSPRGVNEKLFF.

The chain couples TRBV6-1 to TRBJ2-3; maybe TRBD2 (6 bases). Germline CDR1 reads MNHNS; CDR2 reads SASEGT. The CDR3 extends over 14 amino acids. V lost 6 bases to trimming and J lost 4 bases, with 14 bases between them. CDR3 loop: CASSPGDLADTQYF. CDR3 in DNA: TGTGCCAGCAGCCCGGGGGATTTAGCAGATACGCAGTATTTT.

V gene TRBV7-2 combines with J gene TRBJ2-7; no firm D call. There are 15 residues in the CDR3. The germline CDR1 and CDR2 sequences are SGHTA and FQGNSA. V shed 4 bases and J shed 1 base, with 14 bases lying between them. The CDR3: CASSSGFSLSYEQYF. DNA for the CDR3: TGTGCCAGCAGCTCCGGGTTCTCCCTATCCTACGAGCAGTACTTC.

The rearrangement links TRBV6-4 to TRBJ2-2; 10 bases map to TRBD2. Germline CDR1 and CDR2: MRHNA and SNTAGT. V lost 4 bases, J lost 1 base, and 0 bases stayed unmatched. This CDR3 contains 15 residues. The CDR3 nucleotides read TGTGCCAGCAGTGGGACTAGCGGGAACACCGGGGAGCTGTTTTTT. Its translation is CASSGTSGNTGELFF.

This clone was recorded only once. The genes are TRBV10-1 and TRBJ2-1; TRBD2 agrees at 12 bases. The germline V gene encodes CDR1 WNHNN and CDR2 SYGVQD (reference sequence). This CDR3 comprises 15 residues. V was clipped by 6 bases and J by 3 bases; unmatched bases: 3. The CDR3 is CASSKTSGGYNEQFF. The CDR3 DNA follows: TGCGCCAGCAGCAAGACTAGCGGGGGCTACAATGAGCAGTTCTTC.

Here the CDR3 reads CASGPGGGLGTEAFF. The CDR3 bases are TGTGCTAGTGGGCCTGGGGGGGGTTTAGGGACTGAAGCTTTCTTT. The chain recombines TRBV12-5 with TRBJ1-1, with D tentatively TRBD1 (5 bases). V was clipped by 6 bases and J by 5 bases, with 19 bases between them. The CDR3 spans 15 residues. In germline, CDR1 is LGHNT, CDR2 FRNRAP.

This clone was recorded once. The chain has TRBV4-1 and TRBJ2-1; 8 nucleotides line up with TRBD2. V lost 2 bases to trimming and J lost 5 bases; unmatched junction nucleotides: 8. Looked up from germline, CDR1 is MGHRA and CDR2 is YSYEKL. The CDR3 totals 16 residues. CDR3 sequence reads: CASSQRGSGRNNEQFF. The CDR3, as DNA: TGCGCCAGCAGCCAACGTGGGAGCGGGAGAAACAATGAGCAGTTCTTC.

V and J are TRBV7-8 and TRBJ1-5; 7 bases map to TRBD1. V shed 1 base, J shed 0 bases, and the junction held 6 bases outside the gene matches. The germline gives CDR1 SGHVS, CDR2 FQNEAQ. The CDR3 loop spans 17 amino acids. The CDR3 bases are TGTGCCAGCAGCTTAGGCAGGGGGTCAGGTAGCAATCAGCCCCAGCATTTT. Translation: CASSLGRGSGSNQPQHF.

As DNA, the CDR3 is TGTGCCAGCACCCCACGGGGGGAACGTCACTATGGCTACACCTTC. This gives the protein CASTPRGERHYGYTF. V gene TRBV6-5 combines with J gene TRBJ1-2; D might be TRBD1 (5 bases). With 7 bases removed from V and 3 bases from J, the gap between germline ends came to 18 bases. Germline V CDR1 and CDR2: MNHEY, SVGAGI. The length of the CDR3 is 15 residues.

This clone was seen more than once but under ten times. CDR3 protein: CASSPRQGLSSYEQYF. The CDR3, as DNA: TGTGCCAGCAGCCCCAGACAGGGGCTAAGCTCCTACGAGCAGTACTTC. This rearrangement joins TRBV9 to TRBJ2-7, with TRBD1 matching over 8 bases. J gave up 0 bases and V 4 bases, and 9 bases lay outside the gene matches. This CDR3 contains 16 residues. Looked up from germline, CDR1 is SGDLS and CDR2 is YYNGEE.

The gene calls are TRBV6-4 and TRBJ1-1; no definite D call. Trimming removed 4 bases at V and 0 bases at J, with 6 bases between. Per germline, CDR1 MRHNA and CDR2 SNTAGT. The CDR3 runs to 13 residues. CDR3 sequence: CASSVSMNTEAFF. The CDR3 DNA reads TGTGCCAGCAGTGTGTCTATGAACACTGAAGCTTTCTTT.

CDR3 sequence (DNA): TGTGCTAGTGGTTCCCGGCCAGGGGGCTACGAGCAGTACTTC. It yields the protein CASGSRPGGYEQYF. This chain links TRBV12-5 with TRBJ2-7; 7 nucleotides align to TRBD1. The trim removed 4 bases at V and 3 bases at J, leaving 6 bases unmatched. The germline gives CDR1 LGHNT, CDR2 FRNRAP. CDR3 length: 14 amino acids.

This clone was seen just once. The chain joins TRBV2 to TRBJ1-5; 9 bases line up with TRBD1. CDR1 is SNHLY, CDR2 FYNNEI, per germline. The length of the CDR3 is 18 residues. The junction had 10 bases not matched to a gene; V was cut back by 2 bases and J by 2 bases. CDR3 residues: CASSEWGLQGAGNQPQHF. The CDR3 DNA reads TGTGCCAGCAGTGAATGGGGGTTACAGGGGGCGGGCAATCAGCCCCAGCATTTT.

The V call is TRBV7-2, the J call TRBJ2-3; a possible D gene is TRBD2 (5 bases). This CDR3 region has 13 residues. The germline V gene encodes CDR1 SGHTA and CDR2 FQGNSA. V lost 3 bases to trimming and J lost 4 bases, with 8 bases between them. The CDR3 sequence: CASSFGLADTQYF. The CDR3 bases are TGTGCCAGCAGCTTCGGACTTGCAGATACGCAGTATTTT.

This clone was found a few times. V usage is TRBV4-1 and J usage is TRBJ2-1, with 12 bases identical to TRBD1. The CDR3 totals 16 residues. Germline V CDR1 and CDR2: MGHRA, YSYEKL. After removal of 6 bases from V and 7 bases from J, the junction contained 10 bases not matched to a gene. The CDR3 region is CASSGGRDRGLNEQFF. The CDR3 DNA reads TGCGCCAGCAGTGGGGGTAGGGACAGGGGGCTGAATGAGCAGTTCTTC.

With respect to this clone: An end of the junction differs from the germline gene, which may be a read error. The genes are TRBV7-7 and TRBJ2-3; D may be TRBD2 (6 bases). This CDR3 contains 14 residues. Germline V gives CDR1 SSHAT, CDR2 FNYEAQ (reference sequence). The CDR3: CASSLSPGADTQYF. The DNA of the CDR3 is TGTGCTAGCAGCTTAAGTCCGGGGGCAGATACGCAGTATTTT.

This chain links TRBV13 with TRBJ2-2; TRBD2 is a possible D gene (5 bases). The CDR3 consists of 13 residues. Trimming shortened V by 5 bases and J by 5 bases, and 9 bases separated the two germline ends. Per the germline V gene, CDR1 is PRHDT and CDR2 is FYEKMQ (reference sequence). The CDR3, as DNA: TGTGCCAGCAGCCGCGGGCCTACCGGGGAGCTGTTTTTT. Translation: CASSRGPTGELFF.

The V and J genes are TRBV5-1 and TRBJ2-4; TRBD2 matches 9 bases. Germline V gene lookup returns CDR1 SGHRS and CDR2 YFSETQ. The CDR3 length is 16 residues. V shed 0 bases, J shed 7 bases, and the junction held 8 bases outside the gene matches. The CDR3 DNA follows: TGCGCCAGCAGCTTGGTTGGCGGGGGGGCCGAGAACATTCAGTACTTC. This encodes CASSLVGGGAENIQYF.